Each of the 8 T cell receptor beta chains below was sequenced from the same sample in a study of T cell responses to AZD1222 COVID-19 vaccine. Produced via immunoSEQ multiplex PCR; TCRdb's table is partial and in-frame only. Among about 140,000 clones, roughly 88% were seen once, and the ten largest hold 1.5% to 2.5%. Here the sequenced sample was peripheral blood, taken 28 days after the second AZD1222 dose. These receptors were obtained from an adult who received the AZD1222 COVID-19 vaccine.

The chain couples TRBV24-1 to TRBJ2-2; D perhaps matches TRBD1 (6 bases). V dropped 2 bases and J dropped 3 bases, with 9 bases sitting between them. The CDR3 totals 15 residues. Germline values: CDR1 KGHDR, CDR2 SFDVKD. CDR3 DNA: TGTGCCACCAGTGATTACAGGACAGACACCGGGGAGCTGTTTTTT. It translates to CATSDYRTDTGELFF.

V usage is TRBV6-5 and J usage is TRBJ2-7, with D possibly matching TRBD2 (5 bases). Deletions cut 7 bases from V and 0 bases from J, with 13 bases between. There are 14 residues in the CDR3. Looked up from germline, CDR1 is MNHEY and CDR2 is SVGAGI. Here the CDR3 DNA reads TGTGCCAGCAAAAGAGCGGTTAGCTCCTACGAGCAGTACTTC. Amino acids: CASKRAVSSYEQYF.

This rearrangement joins TRBV18 to TRBJ1-1, with 8 nucleotides matching TRBD1. CDR1 and CDR2 (germline): KGHSH, LQKENI. Trimming removed 4 bases from V and 7 bases from J; junction bases left unmatched: 2. CDR3 length: 12 amino acids. CDR3 DNA: TGTGCCAGCTCACAACAGGGGGGTGAAGCTTTCTTT. The encoded protein is CASSQQGGEAFF.

The genes are TRBV28 and TRBJ1-2, with 7 bases that match TRBD1. Trimming took 7 bases from V and 3 from J; bases not matched to a gene: 5. This CDR3 comprises 13 residues. CDR1 and CDR2 from the germline V gene are MDHEN and SYDVKM. CDR3 DNA sequence: TGTGCCAGCAAGCAGGGGGGACACTATGGCTACACCTTC. Amino acids: CASKQGGHYGYTF.

The rearrangement joins TRBV7-2 to TRBJ2-7; D is undetermined. Germline V lookup: CDR1 SGHTA, CDR2 FQGNSA. This CDR3 is 14 amino acids long. V lost 8 bases and J 5 bases, leaving 19 bases between the germline ends. The DNA of the CDR3 is TGTGCCAGCCGTGCTGCAAGACCCGCCGACGAGCAGTACTTC. Translation gives CASRAARPADEQYF. Together with reference TRBV7-2 and TRBJ2-7, the CDR3 gives the full variable domain: GAGVSQSPSNKVTEKGKDVELRCDPISGHTALYWYRQSLGQGLEFLIYFQGNSAPDKSGLPSDRFSAERTGGSVSTLTIQRTQQEDSAVYLCASRAARPADEQYFGPGTRLTVT.

V gene TRBV19 combines with J gene TRBJ1-4; 11 bases line up with TRBD1. V dropped 3 bases and J dropped 2; count of bases not matched to a gene: 8. Germline lookup yields CDR1 LNHDA and CDR2 SQIVND (reference sequence). The CDR3 totals 18 residues. This CDR3 is CASSIDPDRGRTNEKLFF. DNA of the CDR3: TGTGCCAGTAGTATCGATCCGGACAGGGGGCGGACTAATGAAAAACTGTTTTTT.

CDR3 sequence: CASSVGTGGAFF. The CDR3 DNA reads TGTGCCAGCAGCGTAGGGACAGGGGGAGCTTTCTTT. The chain joins TRBV9 to TRBJ1-1; the match to TRBD1 covers 10 bases. J was trimmed by 10 bases and V by 0 bases; bases with no gene match: 0. Germline CDR1 and CDR2: SGDLS and YYNGEE. The CDR3 is 12 residues long.

J is TRBJ2-2 and V is TRBV7-3; TRBD1 aligns across 8 bases. There are 18 residues in the CDR3. In germline, CDR1 is SGHTA, CDR2 FQGTGA. The junction had 13 bases not matched to a gene; V was cut back by 5 bases and J by 2 bases. In DNA form, the CDR3 reads TGTGCCAGCAGCCCTAAAGGGGGGACAGGAACAAACACCGGGGAGCTGTTTTTT. Protein sequence: CASSPKGGTGTNTGELFF.